This TCR beta chain appears in the sequencing data of a study of identical twins. Each CDR3 protein gets one entry after TCRdb re-called the 5' RACE reads with MiXCR. This sample has hundreds of thousands of distinct CDR3 sequences, with around 10% found just once. The CDR3 sequence is 15 residues long. V gave up 0 bases and J gave up 0 bases, with 9 bases separating them. Germline CDR1 is DFQATT and CDR2 is SNEGSKA (reference sequence). Source material: memory (CD45RO+) T cells sorted from blood. The chain links TRBV20-1 to TRBJ2-1; unclear D gene. This receptor was taken from a young woman in good health. The CDR3: CSARDGVSSYNEQFF. Here the CDR3 DNA reads TGCAGTGCTAGAGATGGCGTTAGCTCCTACAATGAGCAGTTCTTC.